One sample yielded the 31 T cell receptor beta chains listed below, sequenced in a study of chemoradiotherapy in HPV16-positive cancers. Produced via immunoSEQ multiplex PCR; TCRdb's table is partial and in-frame only. The table records about 7,800 clones, roughly 72% of them present only once. Sampling was performed from a patient who underwent chemoradiotherapy. Every receptor here comes from a human donor with HPV-associated anogenital cancer.

The chain recombines TRBV7-2 with TRBJ2-1; the match to TRBD2 covers 8 bases. Germline V gene data show CDR1 as SGHTA and CDR2 as FQGNSA. CDR3 size: 18 residues. V shed 5 bases, J shed 6 bases, and the junction held 18 bases outside the gene matches. CDR3 sequence reads: CASSLGLSGGASSNEQFF. CDR3 DNA: TGTGCCAGCAGCCTGGGACTAAGCGGGGGCGCCAGTAGCAATGAGCAGTTCTTC.

The chain links TRBV19 to TRBJ2-4; 10 bases fit TRBD2. This CDR3 is 16 amino acids long. Losses at the gene ends were 4 bases for V and 3 bases for J; bases not matched to a gene: 6. CDR1 is LNHDA and CDR2 is SQIVND in the germline V gene (reference sequence). CDR3 sequence (DNA): TGTGCCAGTAGTAAGCGGGAGGGCCGAGGCAAAAACATTCAGTACTTC. Residues: CASSKREGRGKNIQYF. The entire variable domain, with the rest obtained from reference TRBV19 and TRBJ2-4, is as follows: DGGITQSPKYLFRKEGQNVTLSCEQNLNHDAMYWYRQDPGQGLRLIYYSQIVNDFQKGDIAEGYSVSREKKESFPLTVTSAQKNPTAFYLCASSKREGRGKNIQYFGAGTRLSVL.

The J gene is TRBJ1-6, the V gene TRBV12-5, with 10 bases identical to TRBD1. The germline V gene encodes CDR1 LGHNT and CDR2 FRNRAP. The V gene end was trimmed by 1 base and the J gene end by 10 bases; junction bases not matched to a gene: 4. This CDR3 contains 15 residues. In DNA form, the CDR3 reads TGTGCTAGTGGTTTGGGGGGGACAGGGGACTCACCCCTCCACTTT. Translating gives CASGLGGTGDSPLHF. Supplemented by reference TRBV12-5 and TRBJ1-6, the full variable domain reads DARVTQTPRHKVTEMGQEVTMRCQPILGHNTVFWYRQTMMQGLELLAYFRNRAPLDDSGMPKDRFSAEMPDATLATLKIQPSEPRDSAVYFCASGLGGTGDSPLHFGNGTRLTVT.

V and J are TRBV28 and TRBJ1-2, with a weak D call TRBD1 (5 bases). The V gene's germline CDR1 is MDHEN and CDR2 SYDVKM. CDR3 length equals 15 residues. The V and J ends lost 1 base and 0 bases respectively, with 9 bases between them. The CDR3 DNA reads as TGTGCCAGCAGTTTATCTCAGGGCACTAACTATGGCTACACCTTC. Protein sequence: CASSLSQGTNYGYTF.

This chain uses TRBV27 with TRBJ1-2; D ambiguous. This CDR3 has 14 residues. Trimming shortened V by 1 base and J by 8 bases, and 14 bases separated the two germline ends. Germline loops: CDR1 MNHEY, CDR2 SMNVEV (reference sequence). CDR3 residues: CASSLWATAEGYTF. As DNA, the CDR3 is TGTGCCAGCAGTTTATGGGCCACAGCGGAGGGCTACACCTTC.

The V call is TRBV5-5, the J call TRBJ1-2; D is uncertain. V gave up 0 bases and J gave up 10 bases, with 10 bases separating them. The CDR3 spans 12 residues. From germline, CDR1 is SGHKS and CDR2 YYEKEE (reference sequence). CDR3 in amino acids: CASSLGTEVYTF. In nucleotides, the CDR3 is TGTGCCAGCAGCTTGGGTACAGAGGTCTACACCTTC.

V is TRBV30 and J is TRBJ2-1, with 7 bases identical to TRBD2. In germline, CDR1 is GTSNPN, CDR2 SVGIG (reference sequence). V was clipped by 0 bases and J by 6 bases; unmatched bases: 11. CDR3 size: 16 residues. CDR3 DNA: TGTGCCTGGAGTGTCCCGACTAGCTCTCTGTTCAATGAGCAGTTCTTC. Translated: CAWSVPTSSLFNEQFF.

This clone was recorded a few times. V gene TRBV6-5 combines with J gene TRBJ1-2; 8 nucleotides line up with TRBD1. This CDR3 has 13 residues. The germline CDR1 and CDR2 sequences are MNHEY and SVGAGI. J lost 6 bases, V lost 4 bases, and 4 bases had no gene match. The CDR3 DNA follows: TGTGCCAGCAGTTGGACAGGGAACGATGGCTACACCTTC. Amino acids: CASSWTGNDGYTF.

The chain carries TRBV6-5 and TRBJ1-2; D unclear. Trimming left V 4 bases short and J 2 bases short, with 8 bases between. The CDR3 contains 13 residues. Germline CDR1 reads MNHEY; CDR2 reads SVGAGI. The CDR3 coding sequence is TGTGCCAGCAGTTTTGGCGGGAACTATGGCTACACCTTC. Protein product: CASSFGGNYGYTF.

The CDR3 nucleotides are TGTGCCAGCAGCCAAGGACTAGCGGGAGGTGGTTACGAGCAGTACTTC. Protein: CASSQGLAGGGYEQYF. The rearrangement joins TRBV14 to TRBJ2-7; 13 bases are a match to TRBD2. V lost 1 base to trimming and J lost 4 bases; unmatched junction nucleotides: 4. This CDR3 has 16 residues. From germline, CDR1 is SGHDN and CDR2 FVKESK.

This clone was found once. This chain connects TRBV6-4 to TRBJ2-7, with 11 bases aligning to TRBD1. The V segment lost 3 bases and the J segment 11 bases; nucleotides outside the gene matches: 3. Germline CDR1 is MRHNA and CDR2 is SNTAGT. The CDR3 spans 12 residues. The CDR3 sequence: CASSDRDRGEYF. In DNA, the CDR3 is TGTGCCAGCAGTGATCGGGACAGGGGGGAGTACTTC.

The CDR3 DNA follows: TGTGCCAGTAGTCCGTCGGGACGAGGGAGCAATCAGCCCCAGCATTTT. Protein sequence: CASSPSGRGSNQPQHF. This sequence joins TRBV19 and TRBJ1-5; the D gene is possibly TRBD1 (5 bases). The CDR3 is 16 residues long. Germline V gene sequence: CDR1 LNHDA, CDR2 SQIVND (reference sequence). Trimming shortened V by 5 bases and J by 1 base, and 15 bases separated the two germline ends.

The V and J genes are TRBV5-6 and TRBJ2-2; D unclear. The V end was cut by 5 bases, the J end by 7 bases, with 9 bases between. This CDR3 region has 12 residues. Germline loops: CDR1 SGHDT, CDR2 YYEEEE. Here the CDR3 DNA reads TGTGCCAGCAGAGTCCTAGACGGGGAGCTGTTTTTT. It specifies CASRVLDGELFF.

The V and J genes are TRBV6-5 and TRBJ2-5; maybe TRBD2 (5 bases). CDR3 length equals 13 residues. V lost 7 bases and J lost 3, with 12 bases in between. Germline V gives CDR1 MNHEY, CDR2 SVGAGI. CDR3 in DNA: TGTGCCAGCACCCGTGGGCGGGAAGAGACCCAGTACTTC. Translating it yields CASTRGREETQYF.

This chain joins TRBV19 and TRBJ1-2, with D tentatively TRBD1 (5 bases). The CDR3 sequence is 15 residues long. Germline V gene sequence: CDR1 LNHDA, CDR2 SQIVND (reference sequence). V lost 5 bases to trimming and J lost 3 bases, with 16 bases between them. CDR3 nucleotides: TGTGCCAGTAGTTCCCAGGGAAGCTCTGACTATGGCTACACCTTC. Its protein product is CASSSQGSSDYGYTF.

This sequence joins TRBV6-1 and TRBJ1-1; no reliable D call. The CDR3 has 15 residues. CDR1 MNHNS and CDR2 SASEGT come from the germline V gene. V gave up 1 base and J gave up 0 bases, with 9 bases separating them. The CDR3 is CASSEDGVLNTEAFF. For the CDR3, the DNA is TGTGCCAGCAGTGAAGATGGGGTCCTGAACACTGAAGCTTTCTTT.

V and J are TRBV28 and TRBJ2-2; TRBD1 matches at 7 bases. The V gene's germline CDR1 is MDHEN and CDR2 SYDVKM. With 6 bases clipped from V and 4 bases from J, the junction kept 8 bases outside the gene matches. The CDR3 consists of 15 residues. The CDR3: CASSLRQGITGELFF. The CDR3 DNA follows: TGTGCCAGCAGCTTGAGACAGGGAATCACCGGGGAGCTGTTTTTT.

This clone appeared a single time. The chain uses TRBV6-5 and TRBJ1-2; 7 nucleotides align to TRBD1. CDR1 and CDR2 from the germline V gene are MNHEY and SVGAGI. V lost 4 bases, J lost 5 bases, and 10 bases stayed unmatched. This CDR3 is 15 amino acids long. CDR3 amino acids: CASSSRDRVGYGYTF. The CDR3 DNA follows: TGTGCCAGCAGTTCTAGAGACAGGGTCGGGTATGGCTACACCTTC.

V gene TRBV7-3 combines with J gene TRBJ2-1; no clear D gene. Trimming cost V 1 base and J 7 bases, with 11 bases left between them. This CDR3 spans 14 amino acids. Germline V lookup: CDR1 SGHTA, CDR2 FQGTGA. The CDR3 here is CASSLMAVQNEQFF. The CDR3 DNA follows: TGTGCCAGCAGCTTAATGGCCGTACAGAATGAGCAGTTCTTC.

This chain connects TRBV7-9 to TRBJ1-1, with D tentatively TRBD1 (6 bases). Germline assignment: CDR1 SEHNR and CDR2 FQNEAQ (reference sequence). The CDR3 runs 12 residues. V was clipped by 3 bases and J by 7 bases, with 9 bases between them. CDR3 bases: TGTGCCAGCAGCTTTACAGGGAATGAAGCTTTCTTT. Residues: CASSFTGNEAFF. Looking up the rest from reference TRBV7-9 and TRBJ1-1 gives the full variable domain: DTGVSQNPRHKITKRGQNVTFRCDPISEHNRLYWYRQTLGQGPEFLTYFQNEAQLEKSRLLSDRFSAERPKGSFSTLEIQRTEQGDSAMYLCASSFTGNEAFFGQGTRLTVV.

The rearrangement links TRBV11-3 to TRBJ2-1; unclear D gene. Germline loops: CDR1 SGHNT, CDR2 YENEEA. CDR3 size: 15 residues. Deletions cut 6 bases from V and 4 bases from J, with 16 bases between. CDR3 loop: CASSSDPARYNEQFF. The CDR3 DNA reads as TGTGCCAGCAGTAGTGACCCGGCGCGGTACAATGAGCAGTTCTTC.

This clone was seen a few times. This rearrangement joins TRBV5-4 to TRBJ1-1; TRBD1 agrees at 7 bases. Germline CDR1 is SGHNT and CDR2 is YYREEE (reference sequence). V was clipped by 2 bases and J by 10 bases; unmatched bases: 8. The CDR3 is made up of 13 amino acids. CDR3 DNA sequence: TGTGCCAGCAGCTTTGGGACAGTGGGGGGAGCTTTCTTT. Translation: CASSFGTVGGAFF.

This chain uses TRBV6-1 with TRBJ1-2; D call uncertain. Per the germline V gene, CDR1 is MNHNS and CDR2 is SASEGT. CDR3 size: 12 residues. The V and J ends lost 2 bases and 6 bases respectively, with 7 bases between them. The DNA of the CDR3 is TGTGCCAGCAGTGAATTGGCTGATGGCTACACCTTC. It specifies CASSELADGYTF.

This rearrangement joins TRBV29-1 to TRBJ2-1, with no clear D. The CDR3 is made up of 9 amino acids. The germline V and J ends were trimmed by 3 bases and 6 bases, with 0 bases remaining between them. The germline CDR1 and CDR2 sequences are SQVTM and ANQGSEA. The chain's CDR3 is CSVDNEQFF. DNA for the CDR3: TGCAGCGTTGACAATGAGCAGTTCTTC.

This CDR3 is CASSSAAGAQTEAFF. In nucleotides, the CDR3 is TGTGCCAGCAGCTCGGCCGCGGGGGCGCAGACTGAAGCTTTCTTT. The rearrangement joins TRBV7-2 to TRBJ1-1, with a tentative D call TRBD1 (6 bases). The ends were cut back, 4 bases at V and 5 bases at J, with 17 bases in the middle. Germline V CDR1 and CDR2: SGHTA, FQGNSA. This CDR3 is built from 15 residues.

The J gene is TRBJ2-5, the V gene TRBV29-1; the D gene is possibly TRBD1 (6 bases). The CDR3 is 13 residues long. Trimming took 0 bases from V and 5 from J, leaving 10 bases between them. From germline, CDR1 is SQVTM and CDR2 ANQGSEA. For the CDR3, the DNA is TGCAGCGTTGAAGACACAGGGTCGGAGACCCAGTACTTC. This encodes CSVEDTGSETQYF.

The rearrangement links TRBV30 to TRBJ1-4; D is unresolved. In germline, CDR1 is GTSNPN, CDR2 SVGIG (reference sequence). The CDR3 spans 14 residues. The V end was cut by 1 base, the J end by 5 bases, with 11 bases between. The chain's CDR3 is CAWSGTESNEKLFF. The CDR3, as DNA: TGTGCCTGGAGTGGCACGGAATCAAATGAAAAACTGTTTTTT.

The V gene is TRBV5-1, the J gene TRBJ1-6; no definite D call. The CDR3 is 13 residues long. CDR1 and CDR2 (germline): SGHRS, YFSETQ. Trimming removed 7 bases at V and 8 bases at J, with 13 bases between. CDR3 coding DNA: TGCGCCAGCCGAGAGAGACCCGATTCACCCCTCCACTTT. Its translation: CASRERPDSPLHF.

In DNA, the CDR3 is TGTGCCAGCAGGGGCCCCGGTCAGGAGCAGTACTTC. Translating gives CASRGPGQEQYF. This chain uses TRBV4-2 with TRBJ2-7; no definite D call. Looked up from germline, CDR1 is LGHNA and CDR2 is YNFKEQ. V was trimmed by 6 bases and J by 7 bases, leaving 13 bases between them. CDR3 length: 12 amino acids.

V usage is TRBV2 and J usage is TRBJ2-3; 8 bases fit TRBD2. Germline CDR1 and CDR2: SNHLY and FYNNEI. This CDR3 is 15 amino acids long. V dropped 1 base and J dropped 3; count of bases not matched to a gene: 3. The CDR3 region is CASSEGSGITDTQYF. Here the CDR3 DNA reads TGTGCCAGCAGTGAAGGTAGCGGGATTACAGATACGCAGTATTTT.

In this sample, this clone turned up a few times. V gene TRBV5-4 combines with J gene TRBJ2-1; 8 bases are a match to TRBD2. The CDR3 runs to 16 residues. The trim removed 4 bases at V and 2 bases at J, leaving 8 bases unmatched. In germline, CDR1 is SGHNT, CDR2 YYREEE (reference sequence). The CDR3 DNA is TGTGCCAGCAGCACCGTTGCCGGGAGGGCCTACAATGAGCAGTTCTTC. Amino acids: CASSTVAGRAYNEQFF.